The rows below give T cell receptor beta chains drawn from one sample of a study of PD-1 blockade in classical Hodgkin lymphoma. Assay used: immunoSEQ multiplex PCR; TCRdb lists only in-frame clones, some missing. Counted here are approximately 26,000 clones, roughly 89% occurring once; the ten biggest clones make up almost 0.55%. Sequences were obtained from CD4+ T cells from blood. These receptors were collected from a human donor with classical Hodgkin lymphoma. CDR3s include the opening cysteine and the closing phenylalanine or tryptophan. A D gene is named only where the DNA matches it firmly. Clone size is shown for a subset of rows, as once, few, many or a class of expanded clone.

CDR3 protein: CASSPGGMGNQPQHF; CDR3 DNA: TGTGCCAGCTCACCAGGGGGTATGGGGAATCAGCCCCAGCATTTT; J gene: TRBJ1-5; clone size: NA; V gene: TRBV18; D gene: NA
CDR3 protein: CASRERGAYTDTQYF; CDR3 DNA: TGCGCCAGCAGGGAGCGTGGGGCCTACACAGATACGCAGTATTTT; J gene: TRBJ2-3; clone size: NA; V gene: TRBV5-1; D gene: NA
CDR3 protein: CASSQDLRDGNTIYF; CDR3 DNA: TGCGCCAGCAGCCAAGATTTGCGGGATGGAAACACCATATATTTT; J gene: TRBJ1-3; clone size: NA; V gene: TRBV4-3; D gene: NA
CDR3 protein: CASQGTYEQYF; CDR3 DNA: TGTGCCAGCCAGGGTACCTACGAGCAGTACTTC; J gene: TRBJ2-7; clone size: NA; V gene: TRBV7-2; D gene: NA
CDR3 protein: CASSPRAQALSGANVLTF; CDR3 DNA: TGTGCCAGCTCCCCGCGGGCACAGGCCCTCTCTGGGGCCAACGTCCTGACTTTC; J gene: TRBJ2-6; clone size: NA; V gene: TRBV18; D gene: NA
CDR3 protein: CASSQNRGNTQYF; CDR3 DNA: TGTGCCAGTAGCCAGAACAGGGGAAATACGCAGTATTTT; J gene: TRBJ2-3; clone size: NA; V gene: TRBV19; D gene: TRBD1
CDR3 protein: CASRDLAGEADTQYF; CDR3 DNA: TGTGCCAGCAGGGACCTAGCGGGGGAGGCAGATACGCAGTATTTT; J gene: TRBJ2-3; clone size: NA; V gene: TRBV7-2; D gene: TRBD2
CDR3 protein: CASSSGQGLGTEAFF; CDR3 DNA: TGTGCCAGCAGCTCGGGACAGGGCCTGGGCACTGAAGCTTTCTTT; J gene: TRBJ1-1; clone size: NA; V gene: TRBV7-8; D gene: TRBD1
CDR3 protein: CASSVGGVGLQETQYF; CDR3 DNA: TGTGCCAGCAGCGTAGGCGGGGTCGGACTACAAGAGACCCAGTACTTC; J gene: TRBJ2-5; clone size: once; V gene: TRBV9; D gene: NA
CDR3 protein: CSAKLPDTQYF; CDR3 DNA: TGCAGTGCTAAGCTCCCAGATACGCAGTATTTT; J gene: TRBJ2-3; clone size: NA; V gene: TRBV20-1; D gene: NA
CDR3 protein: CATQELTGRNTEAFF; CDR3 DNA: TGTGCCACTCAGGAGCTAACAGGGAGGAACACTGAAGCTTTCTTT; J gene: TRBJ1-1; clone size: NA; V gene: TRBV15; D gene: NA
CDR3 protein: CASSLHTDTQYF; CDR3 DNA: TGTGCCAGCAGCCTTCACACAGATACGCAGTATTTT; J gene: TRBJ2-3; clone size: NA; V gene: TRBV11-3; D gene: NA
CDR3 protein: CASSQDSRGLGDTQYF; CDR3 DNA: TGCGCCAGCAGCCAAGATTCCAGGGGGCTTGGAGATACGCAGTATTTT; J gene: TRBJ2-3; clone size: NA; V gene: TRBV4-3; D gene: TRBD1
CDR3 protein: CASSYEGFKLFF; CDR3 DNA: TGTGCCAGCAGTTACGAGGGGTTCAAACTGTTTTTT; J gene: TRBJ1-4; clone size: NA; V gene: TRBV6-6; D gene: NA
CDR3 protein: CASSIAGGLTEAFF; CDR3 DNA: TGTGCCAGTAGTATTGCTGGGGGCTTGACTGAAGCTTTCTTT; J gene: TRBJ1-1; clone size: NA; V gene: TRBV19; D gene: NA
CDR3 protein: CASSQDQQERGYTF; CDR3 DNA: TGCGCCAGCAGCCAAGATCAACAGGAGAGAGGCTACACCTTC; J gene: TRBJ1-2; clone size: NA; V gene: TRBV4-3; D gene: NA
CDR3 protein: CASSSGGRTDTQYF; CDR3 DNA: TGTGCCAGCAGTTCAGGGGGCCGCACAGATACGCAGTATTTT; J gene: TRBJ2-3; clone size: NA; V gene: TRBV6-5; D gene: TRBD1
CDR3 protein: CASSRTVYRGTEAFF; CDR3 DNA: TGTGCCAGCAGTCGGACAGTCTACCGTGGCACTGAAGCTTTCTTT; J gene: TRBJ1-1; clone size: once; V gene: TRBV6-5; D gene: NA
CDR3 protein: CASSPLRRDTQYF; CDR3 DNA: TGTGCCAGCAGCCCCTTGCGTCGGGATACGCAGTATTTT; J gene: TRBJ2-3; clone size: NA; V gene: TRBV5-6; D gene: NA
CDR3 protein: CASSLLSWGEAFF; CDR3 DNA: TGTGCCAGCAGCTTATTGAGTTGGGGTGAAGCTTTCTTT; J gene: TRBJ1-1; clone size: few; V gene: TRBV7-9; D gene: NA
CDR3 protein: CASSVKAESEAFF; CDR3 DNA: TGTGCCAGCAGCGTAAAGGCAGAATCTGAAGCTTTCTTT; J gene: TRBJ1-1; clone size: NA; V gene: TRBV7-8; D gene: NA
CDR3 protein: CASSRGVLETQYF; CDR3 DNA: TGTGCCAGCAGCAGAGGGGTGCTGGAGACCCAGTACTTC; J gene: TRBJ2-5; clone size: NA; V gene: TRBV27; D gene: NA
CDR3 protein: CASSSLTYTEAFF; CDR3 DNA: TGTGCCAGCAGCTCCCTCACTTACACTGAAGCTTTCTTT; J gene: TRBJ1-1; clone size: few; V gene: TRBV7-9; D gene: NA
CDR3 protein: CASSYRVCSTDTQYF; CDR3 DNA: TGTGCCAGCAGCTACAGAGTTTGTAGCACAGATACGCAGTATTTT; J gene: TRBJ2-3; clone size: NA; V gene: TRBV21-1; D gene: NA
CDR3 protein: CASSLENTIYF; CDR3 DNA: TGTGCCAGCAGCCTAGAAAACACCATATATTTT; J gene: TRBJ1-3; clone size: NA; V gene: TRBV11-2; D gene: NA
CDR3 protein: CASSPISRNTIYF; CDR3 DNA: TGTGCCAGCTCACCAATTTCGAGAAACACCATATATTTT; J gene: TRBJ1-3; clone size: NA; V gene: TRBV18; D gene: NA
CDR3 protein: CASSPNYPPDENEQFF; CDR3 DNA: TGCGCCAGCAGCCCAAACTACCCACCAGACGAAAATGAGCAGTTCTTC; J gene: TRBJ2-1; clone size: NA; V gene: TRBV4-1; D gene: NA
CDR3 protein: CASSSSGALGGNIQYF; CDR3 DNA: TGTGCCAGCAGCAGTTCAGGGGCGTTAGGGGGAAACATTCAGTACTTC; J gene: TRBJ2-4; clone size: NA; V gene: TRBV7-8; D gene: NA
CDR3 protein: CASSSSGGRRGIGTDTQYF; CDR3 DNA: TGTGCCAGCAGCTCTAGCGGGGGCCGAAGGGGAATAGGCACAGATACGCAGTATTTT; J gene: TRBJ2-3; clone size: NA; V gene: TRBV5-4; D gene: TRBD2
CDR3 protein: CASRGRAQETQYF; CDR3 DNA: TGTGCCAGCAGGGGAAGGGCCCAAGAGACCCAGTACTTC; J gene: TRBJ2-5; clone size: NA; V gene: TRBV2; D gene: NA
CDR3 protein: CASSLQPGGLNTEAFF; CDR3 DNA: TGTGCCAGCAGCTTGCAGCCGGGGGGCCTGAACACTGAAGCTTTCTTT; J gene: TRBJ1-1; clone size: NA; V gene: TRBV7-2; D gene: NA
CDR3 protein: CASSQVDLISYNEQFF; CDR3 DNA: TGCGCCAGCAGCCAAGTAGACCTTATTTCCTACAATGAGCAGTTCTTC; J gene: TRBJ2-1; clone size: few; V gene: TRBV4-1; D gene: NA
CDR3 protein: CASSLVLQIAKNIQYF; CDR3 DNA: TGTGCCAGCAGCTTAGTTTTACAGATAGCCAAAAACATTCAGTACTTC; J gene: TRBJ2-4; clone size: once; V gene: TRBV7-9; D gene: NA
CDR3 protein: CASSLTTGQGLDEKLFF; CDR3 DNA: TGTGCCAGCAGCCTTACGACAGGACAGGGACTAGATGAAAAACTGTTTTTT; J gene: TRBJ1-4; clone size: NA; V gene: TRBV28; D gene: TRBD1
CDR3 protein: CASSERLWGYTF; CDR3 DNA: TGTGCCAGCAGCGAGCGTCTTTGGGGCTACACCTTC; J gene: TRBJ1-2; clone size: NA; V gene: TRBV5-4; D gene: NA
CDR3 protein: CAISARDTIYNEQFF; CDR3 DNA: TGTGCCATCAGCGCCCGGGACACCATCTACAATGAGCAGTTCTTC; J gene: TRBJ2-1; clone size: once; V gene: TRBV10-3; D gene: NA
CDR3 protein: CASSPPGWETQYF; CDR3 DNA: TGTGCCAGCAGTCCCCCCGGGTGGGAGACCCAGTACTTC; J gene: TRBJ2-5; clone size: NA; V gene: TRBV6-6; D gene: NA
CDR3 protein: CASIRTGVERYGYTF; CDR3 DNA: TGTGCCAGCATCAGAACAGGGGTCGAGCGGTATGGCTACACCTTC; J gene: TRBJ1-2; clone size: NA; V gene: TRBV6-1; D gene: TRBD1
CDR3 protein: CASSLQPPNEKLFF; CDR3 DNA: TGCGCCAGCAGCTTACAGCCCCCTAATGAAAAACTGTTTTTT; J gene: TRBJ1-4; clone size: NA; V gene: TRBV5-1; D gene: NA
CDR3 protein: CASSLVQVSNEQFF; CDR3 DNA: TGTGCCAGCAGCTTAGTACAGGTCTCGAATGAGCAGTTCTTC; J gene: TRBJ2-1; clone size: NA; V gene: TRBV7-2; D gene: NA
CDR3 protein: CASSLVDTYTGELFF; CDR3 DNA: TGTGCCAGCAGCTTGGTAGACACTTACACCGGGGAGCTGTTTTTT; J gene: TRBJ2-2; clone size: NA; V gene: TRBV5-6; D gene: NA
CDR3 protein: CASSLAGDKTSTYEQYF; CDR3 DNA: TGTGCCAGCAGCTTGGCAGGGGACAAAACCTCAACCTACGAGCAGTACTTC; J gene: TRBJ2-7; clone size: NA; V gene: TRBV5-5; D gene: NA
CDR3 protein: CASSQVRLGWDRGRTDTQYF; CDR3 DNA: TGTGCCAGCAGCCAAGTACGTTTAGGCTGGGACAGGGGTCGAACAGATACGCAGTATTTT; J gene: TRBJ2-3; clone size: NA; V gene: TRBV14; D gene: TRBD1
CDR3 protein: CASSEPRGSSYEQYF; CDR3 DNA: TGTGCCAGTAGCGAACCCCGGGGGTCCTCCTACGAGCAGTACTTC; J gene: TRBJ2-7; clone size: once; V gene: TRBV19; D gene: NA
CDR3 protein: CASSYDGFPRYF; CDR3 DNA: TGTGCCAGCAGTTACGACGGCTTCCCCAGGTACTTC; J gene: TRBJ2-5; clone size: NA; V gene: TRBV6-5; D gene: NA
CDR3 protein: CAISEVLAGGGETQYF; CDR3 DNA: TGTGCCATCAGTGAAGTACTAGCGGGGGGCGGGGAGACCCAGTACTTC; J gene: TRBJ2-5; clone size: NA; V gene: TRBV10-3; D gene: TRBD2
CDR3 protein: CASSGWDGHPHNSPLHF; CDR3 DNA: TGTGCCAGCAGTGGATGGGACGGACATCCCCATAATTCACCCCTCCACTTT; J gene: TRBJ1-6; clone size: few; V gene: TRBV27; D gene: NA
CDR3 protein: CASSQGTLSPYEQYF; CDR3 DNA: TGCGCCAGCAGCCAGGGGACTCTATCCCCTTACGAGCAGTACTTC; J gene: TRBJ2-7; clone size: NA; V gene: TRBV4-1; D gene: NA
CDR3 protein: CASSQVLVPRTDYGYTF; CDR3 DNA: TGCGCCAGCAGCCAAGTATTAGTCCCGAGGACCGACTATGGCTACACCTTC; J gene: TRBJ1-2; clone size: once; V gene: TRBV4-3; D gene: NA
CDR3 protein: CASNFGGNSYEQYF; CDR3 DNA: TGCGCCAGCAACTTCGGCGGCAACTCCTACGAGCAGTACTTC; J gene: TRBJ2-7; clone size: NA; V gene: TRBV5-1; D gene: NA
CDR3 protein: CASSADRVYGYTF; CDR3 DNA: TGTGCCAGCAGCGCGGACAGAGTATATGGCTACACCTTC; J gene: TRBJ1-2; clone size: NA; V gene: TRBV2; D gene: NA
CDR3 protein: CASSLPPTDEQFF; CDR3 DNA: TGTGCCAGCAGCTTACCCCCAACAGATGAGCAGTTCTTC; J gene: TRBJ2-1; clone size: once; V gene: TRBV7-2; D gene: NA
CDR3 protein: CSVDGYYGYTF; CDR3 DNA: TGCAGCGTTGACGGCTACTATGGCTACACCTTC; J gene: TRBJ1-2; clone size: few; V gene: TRBV29-1; D gene: NA
CDR3 protein: CASSLEIGAAPGGYTF; CDR3 DNA: TGTGCCAGCAGCTTGGAGATAGGGGCCGCGCCGGGTGGCTACACCTTC; J gene: TRBJ1-2; clone size: NA; V gene: TRBV5-4; D gene: NA
CDR3 protein: CSVEFYGASGYTF; CDR3 DNA: TGCAGCGTCGAATTTTACGGGGCGAGTGGCTACACCTTC; J gene: TRBJ1-2; clone size: once; V gene: TRBV29-1; D gene: NA
CDR3 protein: CASSLSSSVGGFTEAFF; CDR3 DNA: TGTGCCAGCAGTTTATCGTCGTCGGTGGGGGGTTTCACTGAAGCTTTCTTT; J gene: TRBJ1-1; clone size: NA; V gene: TRBV27; D gene: NA
CDR3 protein: CASSLRGAGGETQYF; CDR3 DNA: TGTGCCAGCAGTTTACGAGGGGCGGGGGGAGAGACCCAGTACTTC; J gene: TRBJ2-5; clone size: NA; V gene: TRBV27; D gene: TRBD2